A single sample gave rise to the 14 T cell receptor beta chains below, sequenced in a study of patients and donors after allogeneic stem cell transplantation (dated by TCRdb to 2020 to 2021). The method was RT-PCR. Sequencing used a NextSeq 550. TCRdb handled the public reads itself, with Q25 trimming in fastp and clone calling in MiXCR, and kept productive beta chains. When rows share a CDR3 protein, they turn into one entry using the most common DNA and genes. Within this sample are about 31,000 distinct CDR3 sequences, with approximately 6.3% of them counted one time only. The ten largest clonotypes hold roughly a third of the sample. Sequencing was carried out using blood, either unsorted or a sorted T cell fraction (not recorded which). All receptors come from a human donor who was either an allogeneic HSCT recipient or a stem cell or donor lymphocyte infusion donor (not recorded which). It is not recorded whose cells these are; they may come from a transplant donor.

This clonotype occurred many times. This chain uses TRBV20-1 with TRBJ2-1; 11 bases match TRBD2. The germline V gene has CDR1 DFQATT and CDR2 SNEGSKA (reference sequence). The CDR3 contains 14 residues. V trimming: 3 bases; J trimming: 7 bases; junction bases outside the gene matches: 5. CDR3 bases: TGCAGTGCTAGTATAACTAGCGGGAGAAATGAGCAGTTCTTC. Protein sequence: CSASITSGRNEQFF.

In this sample, this clonotype turned up many times. This chain joins TRBV6-2 or TRBV6-3 and TRBJ1-1; D perhaps matches TRBD1 (5 bases). From germline, CDR1 is MNHEY and CDR2 SVGEGT. Trimming left V 6 bases short and J 11 bases short, with 25 bases between. The CDR3 spans 15 residues. Written as DNA, the CDR3 is TGTGCCAGCAGCCTCGAGGACTCTGGGACTGCAGGGGCTTTCTTT. It codes for CASSLEDSGTAGAFF.

Concerning this clonotype: Its ends do not fully match the called genes, so a read error is possible. The chain links TRBV3-1 to TRBJ2-7, with 10 positions matching TRBD2. This CDR3 contains 14 residues. Germline-derived CDR1 and CDR2 are LGHDT and YNNKEL (reference sequence). CDR3 sequence: CAGSGTSDPYEQYF. Written as DNA, the CDR3 is TGTGCCGGCAGCGGGACTAGCGATCCCTACGAGCAGTACTTC.

This clonotype showed up many times. This chain joins TRBV9 and TRBJ1-1, with 7 bases matching TRBD1. The CDR3 has 14 amino acids. Germline V gene lookup returns CDR1 SGDLS and CDR2 YYNGEE. V lost 4 bases, J lost 2 bases, and 5 bases stayed unmatched. CDR3 loop: CASSPRGGNTEAFF. The CDR3 coding sequence is TGTGCCAGCAGCCCCCGAGGGGGCAACACTGAAGCTTTCTTT.

This clonotype was counted many times. The rearrangement joins TRBV20-1 to TRBJ2-4; 8 bases fit TRBD1. The CDR3 has 14 residues. Germline lookup yields CDR1 DFQATT and CDR2 SNEGSKA (reference sequence). With 3 bases clipped from V and 7 bases from J, the junction kept 8 bases outside the gene matches. This CDR3 reads CSARAQGGRNIQYF. The CDR3 DNA follows: TGCAGTGCTAGGGCACAGGGGGGTAGGAACATTCAGTACTTC.

This clonotype appeared a single time. The CDR3 DNA is TGTGCCAGCAGCCAGGGCAGCTCCTACGAGCAGTACTTC. This encodes CASSQGSSYEQYF. V and J are TRBV3-1 and TRBJ2-7; D unresolved. The V and J ends lost 3 bases and 0 bases respectively, with 6 bases between them. This CDR3 is 13 amino acids long. Germline-derived CDR1 and CDR2 are LGHDT and YNNKEL (reference sequence).

This clonotype was seen many times. The rearrangement links TRBV4-2 to TRBJ2-3, with 13 nucleotides matching TRBD2. Trimming at V came to 0 bases and at J to 2 bases, leaving 8 bases not matched to a gene. Per the germline V gene, CDR1 is LGHNA and CDR2 is YNFKEQ. The CDR3 has 19 amino acids. CDR3 loop: CASSQEGPGLAGHTDTQYF. CDR3 nucleotide sequence: TGTGCCAGCAGCCAAGAAGGCCCGGGACTAGCGGGACACACAGATACGCAGTATTTT.

This clonotype has ten or more counts. The genes are TRBV12-3 or TRBV12-4 and TRBJ2-1, with 7 nucleotides matching TRBD2. This CDR3 contains 15 residues. V gave up 5 bases and J gave up 3 bases; unmatched junction bases: 7. DNA of the CDR3: TGTGCCAGCAGTCCCCGGGGGGATGTCTACAATGAGCAGTTCTTC. This codes for CASSPRGDVYNEQFF.

This clonotype was counted ten times or more. The chain is built from TRBV9 and TRBJ1-4; TRBD1 might be the D (5 bases). Germline V CDR1 and CDR2: SGDLS, YYNGEE. V was cut by 5 bases and J by 0 bases, with 17 bases left in between. This CDR3 is 17 amino acids long. This CDR3 reads CASSENRGPATNEKLFF. In nucleotides, the CDR3 is TGTGCCAGCAGTGAAAACCGGGGACCTGCAACTAATGAAAAACTGTTTTTT.

The rearrangement uses TRBV7-2 and TRBJ2-2; 8 positions match TRBD1. Losses at the gene ends were 3 bases for V and 3 bases for J; bases not matched to a gene: 6. Germline assignment: CDR1 SGHTA and CDR2 FQGNSA. The CDR3 covers 16 residues. This CDR3 reads CASSFFQGADTGELFF. Written as DNA, the CDR3 is TGTGCCAGCAGCTTCTTCCAGGGGGCGGACACCGGGGAGCTGTTTTTT.

In this sample, this clonotype turned up a few times. The chain couples TRBV27 to TRBJ2-7, with 11 bases identical to TRBD2. V dropped 8 bases and J dropped 3; count of bases not matched to a gene: 12. The CDR3 runs 16 residues. Germline CDR1 and CDR2: MNHEY and SMNVEV (reference sequence). This CDR3 is CASGLYGTSGLYEQYF. CDR3 DNA: TGTGCCAGCGGGCTCTACGGGACTAGCGGTCTCTACGAGCAGTACTTC.

This chain connects TRBV5-5 to TRBJ2-2; D ambiguous. V lost 1 base to trimming and J lost 3 bases, with 16 bases between them. The germline V gene has CDR1 SGHKS and CDR2 YYEKEE (reference sequence). This CDR3 comprises 17 residues. CDR3 residues: CASSLWIWSRYTGELFF. In DNA form, the CDR3 reads TGTGCCAGCAGCTTGTGGATCTGGAGTAGGTACACCGGGGAGCTGTTTTTT.

In this sample, this clonotype turned up many times. V gene TRBV27 combines with J gene TRBJ1-4; D ambiguous. The CDR3 is 13 residues long. Germline CDR1 is MNHEY and CDR2 is SMNVEV (reference sequence). Trimming removed 1 base from V and 7 bases from J, with 7 bases in between. Here the CDR3 reads CASSLLRGEKLFF. The DNA for the CDR3 is TGTGCCAGCAGTTTATTAAGAGGTGAAAAACTGTTTTTT.

The V and J genes are TRBV6-1 and TRBJ2-7; 7 bases map to TRBD2. Germline lookup yields CDR1 MNHNS and CDR2 SASEGT. The CDR3 totals 15 residues. V lost 4 bases and J lost 1; bases outside the gene matches: 7. The CDR3 loop reads CASSAEAGLSYEQYF. CDR3 coding DNA: TGTGCCAGCAGTGCGGAAGCGGGGCTTTCCTACGAGCAGTACTTC.